This T cell receptor (beta chain) was documented in a study of radiotherapy plus CTLA-4 blockade in lung cancer. With regard to this clone: Its antigen is not known.

Sequencing used immunoSEQ multiplex PCR; TCRdb keeps in-frame clones, though not all of them. The sample yields 75,000 or so clones, roughly three quarters seen once. General study results and limits: An expansion of tumor-derived TCR clones occurred in blood after radiotherapy plus ipilimumab. Among reported predictors of response, early blood T cell clone dynamics with interferon-beta performed best.

Germline loops: CDR1 SGHNT, CDR2 YENEEA. V was shortened by 3 bases and J by 5 bases, with 11 bases between the two germline ends. This CDR3 comprises 14 residues. Source: peripheral blood, taken from a patient treated with radiotherapy plus ipilimumab. The TCR comes from a human donor with non-small cell lung cancer who had a complete response to radiotherapy plus ipilimumab. J is TRBJ2-1 and V is TRBV11-3; TRBD1 might be the D (5 bases). CDR3 DNA: TGTGCCAGCAGCTTGGTCGACAGCCACAATGAGCAGTTCTTC. This codes for CASSLVDSHNEQFF. Based on the CDR3 plus reference TRBV11-3 and TRBJ2-1, the full variable domain is EAGVVQSPRYKIIEKKQPVAFWCNPISGHNTLYWYLQNLGQGPELLIRYENEEAVDDSQLPKDRFSAERLKGVDSTLKIQPAELGDSAVYLCASSLVDSHNEQFFGPGTRLTVL.